The 12 T cell receptor beta chains presented below share a single source sample, sequenced in a study of response to subunit inactivated influenza vaccine. One entry per CDR3 protein, called by TCRdb with MiXCR from the RT-PCR reads. The table has around 790,000 distinct CDR3 sequences, around 20% seen once. The starting material was PBMCs from blood, obtained around 5 days after vaccination. The receptor source for this set is a man aged 45-60 years who received an inactivated influenza vaccine.

The chain couples TRBV7-3 to TRBJ2-3, with unresolved D. The CDR3 totals 15 residues. Looked up from germline, CDR1 is SGHTA and CDR2 is FQGTGA. Trimming stripped 5 bases from V and 0 bases from J, with 12 bases between. The chain's CDR3 is CASSPRPDSTDTQYF. In DNA form, the CDR3 reads TGTGCCAGCAGCCCTAGGCCGGACAGCACAGATACGCAGTATTTT.

The CDR3 protein is CASSLLAQGNEQYF. In DNA form, the CDR3 reads TGTGCCAGCAGCTTACTGGCACAGGGGAACGAGCAGTACTTC. The chain uses TRBV7-9 and TRBJ2-7; 7 nucleotides agree with TRBD1. Germline lookup yields CDR1 SEHNR and CDR2 FQNEAQ (reference sequence). Trimming cost V 2 bases and J 5 bases; bases outside gene matches: 6. The CDR3 totals 14 residues.

V and J are TRBV24-1 and TRBJ2-1; TRBD2 aligns across 12 bases. In germline, CDR1 is KGHDR, CDR2 SFDVKD. Germline trimming cut 4 bases from V and 8 bases from J; bases unmatched to any gene: 8. This CDR3 spans 16 amino acids. Here the CDR3 DNA reads TGTGCCACCAGTGAGTCCACTAGCGGGAGGAACGATGAGCAGTTCTTC. It encodes CATSESTSGRNDEQFF.

The chain couples TRBV7-7 to TRBJ2-1; 8 nucleotides align to TRBD1. V was pared by 5 bases and J by 3 bases, with 6 bases of the junction left unmatched. The CDR3 runs to 15 residues. Germline-derived CDR1 and CDR2 are SSHAT and FNYEAQ (reference sequence). The CDR3 spells CASSAAGGNYNEQFF. CDR3 nucleotide sequence: TGTGCCAGCAGCGCCGCAGGGGGCAACTACAATGAGCAGTTCTTC.

The genes are TRBV7-2 and TRBJ1-1, with D tentatively TRBD1 (5 bases). Germline CDR1 reads SGHTA; CDR2 reads FQGNSA. This CDR3 comprises 16 residues. Trimming shortened V by 6 bases and J by 1 base, and 18 bases separated the two germline ends. The chain's CDR3 is CASSAGRLFSNTEAFF. In nucleotides, the CDR3 is TGTGCCAGCAGTGCGGGACGGCTCTTTTCGAACACTGAAGCTTTCTTT.

This sequence joins TRBV6-2 or TRBV6-3 and TRBJ2-1; TRBD2 might be the D (5 bases). Germline V gene data show CDR1 as MNHEY and CDR2 as SVGEGT. V shed 4 bases and J shed 7 bases, with 14 bases lying between them. This CDR3 spans 14 amino acids. The chain's CDR3 is CASSLTIRLNEQFF. The CDR3 bases are TGTGCCAGCAGTTTGACTATTCGTTTGAATGAGCAGTTCTTC.

This chain links TRBV12-3 or TRBV12-4 with TRBJ2-1; tentatively, D is TRBD1 (5 bases). The CDR3 covers 11 residues. V was pared by 7 bases and J by 10 bases, with 11 bases between. The CDR3 loop is CASNSQGEQFF. DNA of the CDR3: TGTGCCAGCAATAGCCAGGGAGAGCAGTTCTTC.

This clonotype has at least ten counts. The chain employs TRBV6-5 and TRBJ2-3; a weak D match, TRBD2 (5 bases). The CDR3 extends over 15 amino acids. The germline CDR1 and CDR2 sequences are MNHEY and SVGAGI. Trimming shortened V by 0 bases and J by 4 bases, and 11 bases separated the two germline ends. CDR3 coding DNA: TGTGCCAGCAGTTACTCAAGGGAGCGTGCAGATACGCAGTATTTT. Encoded protein: CASSYSRERADTQYF.

The chain has TRBV29-1 and TRBJ2-1; possibly TRBD2 for D (5 bases). This CDR3 contains 15 residues. In germline, CDR1 is SQVTM, CDR2 ANQGSEA. Trimming pared 1 base from V and 6 bases from J, leaving 16 bases between. This CDR3 is CSVEVRGLKGNEQFF. The CDR3, as DNA: TGCAGCGTTGAAGTCAGAGGGCTAAAGGGCAATGAGCAGTTCTTC.

This clonotype was observed at least ten times. This rearrangement joins TRBV5-1 to TRBJ2-5; 8 bases line up with TRBD1. This CDR3 is built from 15 residues. Germline-derived CDR1 and CDR2 are SGHRS and YFSETQ. V was pared by 0 bases and J by 2 bases, with 3 bases of the junction left unmatched. This CDR3 reads CASSLAGQGQETQYF. CDR3 DNA sequence: TGCGCCAGCAGCTTGGCTGGACAGGGACAAGAGACCCAGTACTTC.

The V and J genes are TRBV3-1 and TRBJ2-1, with 11 nucleotides matching TRBD2. With V trimmed by 3 bases and J by 10 bases, 5 bases remained unmatched. This CDR3 has 14 residues. Germline CDR1 and CDR2: LGHDT and YNNKEL (reference sequence). The CDR3 DNA is TGTGCCAGCAGCCAGCTAGCGGGGGGAAGAGAGCAGTTCTTC. Amino acids: CASSQLAGGREQFF.

This chain connects TRBV3-1 to TRBJ2-7; D might be TRBD1 or TRBD2, each matching 5 bases. V dropped 5 bases and J dropped 0 bases, with 14 bases sitting between them. The CDR3 spans 15 residues. Germline lookup yields CDR1 LGHDT and CDR2 YNNKEL (reference sequence). DNA for the CDR3: TGTGCCAGCAGCAAGGCCGGGACGAGCTCCTACGAGCAGTACTTC. Residues: CASSKAGTSSYEQYF.